This T cell receptor (beta chain) was found in a study of blood T cell repertoires in COVID-19. The wider study: Collection of acute and convalescent COVID-19 samples took place in the United States, Italy and Spain. Sources were T cells, B-cell-depleted T cells, or PBMCs; the material itself was cDNA or gDNA.

This clone has a handful of counts. Under the authors' procedure: Reference gene primer amplification gave nucleated cell count estimates. Only in-frame clones appear in the TCRdb table, and some are missing; sequencing was by immunoSEQ multiplex PCR. That table gives V, J and clone size, and the DNA gave D and trimming. The sample yields about 190,000 clones, over 75% seen once. The sample was peripheral blood. This receptor was taken from a woman aged 45-60 years with acute or convalescent COVID-19.

CDR3 in DNA: TGTGCTAGTGGTCCCCTAGCGGGGGGGCGGGTTGAGCAGTTCTTC. As protein: CASGPLAGGRVEQFF. V usage is TRBV12-5 and J usage is TRBJ2-1; 12 positions match TRBD2. The CDR3 is 15 amino acids. Unmatched junction bases numbered 8, after V lost 5 bases and J lost 9 bases. The V gene's germline CDR1 is LGHNT and CDR2 FRNRAP.